Below are 31 T cell receptor beta chains sequenced from a single sample in a study of monozygotic twins with inflammatory bowel disease. TCRdb reprocessed the 5' RACE reads and keeps a single row for each CDR3 protein, giving no DNA. The sample table sets out nearly 450,000 distinct CDR3 sequences. The source material was blood. The receptors originated from a human donor with ulcerative colitis or Crohn's disease, or a healthy co-twin of an affected twin (not recorded which).

The gene calls are TRBV5-1 and TRBJ2-1. This CDR3 has 13 residues. Germline loops: CDR1 SGHRS, CDR2 YFSETQ. The CDR3 here is CASSFFLDNEQFF.

The chain links TRBV5-1 to TRBJ1-4; the D gene TCRdb calls, TRBD1, cannot be checked with no DNA. The CDR3 runs to 15 residues. CDR1 and CDR2 from the germline V gene are SGHRS and YFSETQ. CDR3 sequence reads: CASSQGGTVDEKLFF.

The V call is TRBV4-2, the J call TRBJ1-3. Germline CDR1 reads LGHNA; CDR2 reads YNFKEQ. CDR3 size: 15 residues. The CDR3 region is CASSPTVFSGNTIDF.

This chain uses TRBV5-1 with TRBJ2-1; lacking DNA, the TRBD1 call made by TCRdb goes unchecked. Germline loops: CDR1 SGHRS, CDR2 YFSETQ. The CDR3 has 16 amino acids. CDR3: CASSRAGTGGYNEQFF. The variable domain in full, with the rest retrieved from reference TRBV5-1 and TRBJ2-1, is KAGVTQTPRYLIKTRGQQVTLSCSPISGHRSVSWYQQTPGQGLQFLFEYFSETQRNKGNFPGRFSGRQFSNSRSEMNVSTLELGDSALYLCASSRAGTGGYNEQFFGPGTRLTVL.

This CDR3 is CASSFRLAGGGRETQYF. The chain is built from TRBV28 and TRBJ2-5; without DNA, the TCRdb call of TRBD2 cannot be checked. The CDR3 length is 17 residues. The germline CDR1 and CDR2 sequences are MDHEN and SYDVKM.

The chain uses TRBV7-3 and TRBJ1-1; the D call from TCRdb, TRBD1, cannot be confirmed without DNA. Germline CDR1 is SGHTA and CDR2 is FQGTGA. The CDR3 is 16 amino acids. The CDR3 sequence is CASSLYEGSGGTEAFF.

This sequence joins TRBV5-4 and TRBJ2-1; TCRdb lists TRBD2, though no DNA is available to test this call. Germline V lookup: CDR1 SGHNT, CDR2 YYREEE (reference sequence). This CDR3 region has 15 residues. The CDR3 loop is CASSLGAQKTNEQFF.

J is TRBJ2-1 and V is TRBV2. The CDR3 covers 13 residues. The V gene's germline CDR1 is SNHLY and CDR2 FYNNEI. CDR3 sequence reads: CASSGGMWQPTVF.

The chain couples TRBV19 to TRBJ2-7; lacking DNA, the TRBD2 call made by TCRdb goes unchecked. Germline V gene data show CDR1 as LNHDA and CDR2 as SQIVND (reference sequence). The length of the CDR3 is 14 residues. This CDR3 is CASSIEGRASAQYF.

V and J are TRBV4-2 and TRBJ1-4; TCRdb names TRBD1, which stays unverified in the absence of DNA. The germline V gene has CDR1 LGHNA and CDR2 YNFKEQ. The CDR3 is made up of 15 amino acids. CDR3 protein: CASSQDRQVGEKLFF.

The rearrangement links TRBV5-5 to TRBJ2-5. CDR1 SGHKS and CDR2 YYEKEE come from the germline V gene (reference sequence). The CDR3 length is 14 residues. The CDR3 loop reads CASSLDRDQETQYF. The variable domain in full, with the rest retrieved from reference TRBV5-5 and TRBJ2-5, is DAGVTQSPTHLIKTRGQQVTLRCSPISGHKSVSWYQQVLGQGPQFIFQYYEKEERGRGNFPDRFSARQFPNYSSELNVNALLLGDSALYLCASSLDRDQETQYFGPGTRLLVL.

V is TRBV6-5 and J is TRBJ1-3; absent DNA, TCRdb's TRBD1 call cannot be checked. The germline CDR1 and CDR2 sequences are MNHEY and SVGAGI. The CDR3 totals 16 residues. The CDR3 is CASSLDPVLSGNTIYF.

The chain carries TRBV7-9 and TRBJ1-4; lacking DNA, the TRBD1 call made by TCRdb goes unchecked. In germline, CDR1 is SEHNR, CDR2 FQNEAQ (reference sequence). The CDR3 length is 15 residues. CDR3 region: CASTPADGANEKLFF.

V is TRBV3-1 and J is TRBJ2-3; absent DNA, TCRdb's TRBD2 call cannot be checked. Germline loops: CDR1 LGHDT, CDR2 YNNKEL (reference sequence). The CDR3 consists of 13 residues. CDR3 protein: CASSSMPPDTQYF.

The J gene is TRBJ2-1, the V gene TRBV5-1; TCRdb's D call of TRBD2 is untestable without DNA. Germline assignment: CDR1 SGHRS and CDR2 YFSETQ. The CDR3 length is 15 residues. CDR3 loop: CASSLRTSGGNEQFF.

The chain recombines TRBV29-1 with TRBJ1-4; TCRdb outputs TRBD1, but without DNA this stays unchecked. Per germline, CDR1 SQVTM and CDR2 ANQGSEA. The CDR3 has 14 amino acids. Here the CDR3 reads CSVEFKGSAEKLFF.

This chain uses TRBV20-1 with TRBJ2-1; TCRdb calls TRBD2, which cannot be checked without DNA. The CDR3 is 11 residues long. CDR1 is DFQATT and CDR2 is SNEGSKA in the germline V gene (reference sequence). This chain's CDR3 is CSAPRSNEQFF.

The J gene is TRBJ2-2, the V gene TRBV19. The CDR3 runs to 14 residues. Germline CDR1 reads LNHDA; CDR2 reads SQIVND (reference sequence). CDR3 sequence reads: CASRVFTNTGELFF.

The J gene is TRBJ2-2, the V gene TRBV6-5; the D call from TCRdb, TRBD2, cannot be confirmed without DNA. Germline V gene sequence: CDR1 MNHEY, CDR2 SVGAGI. The CDR3 totals 15 residues. The CDR3 reads CASSYGPEGTGELFF.

V and J are TRBV7-9 and TRBJ2-1; TCRdb names TRBD2, which stays unverified in the absence of DNA. Germline assignment: CDR1 SEHNR and CDR2 FQNEAQ (reference sequence). This CDR3 region has 16 residues. The CDR3 here is CASTPSPAGGVNEQFF.

The genes are TRBV20-1 and TRBJ2-7; with no DNA, the TCRdb D assignment of TRBD1 cannot be verified. The CDR3 loop spans 13 amino acids. Germline V gene data show CDR1 as DFQATT and CDR2 as SNEGSKA (reference sequence). CDR3 amino acids: CSASDREPYEQYF.

V gene TRBV7-9 combines with J gene TRBJ2-1; the TCRdb D gene call, TRBD1, has no DNA to confirm it. Germline values: CDR1 SEHNR, CDR2 FQNEAQ (reference sequence). The CDR3 is 15 amino acids. The CDR3 reads CASSSAGTGWDEQFF.

The CDR3 region is CASSLAYDRGDYGYTF. This sequence joins TRBV12-3 or TRBV12-4 and TRBJ1-2; the TCRdb call, TRBD1, lacks DNA for checking. The CDR3 runs 16 residues.

The chain uses TRBV7-2 and TRBJ2-1; TCRdb gives TRBD2 as the D gene, but with no DNA this cannot be confirmed. CDR3 size: 14 residues. CDR1 SGHTA and CDR2 FQGNSA come from the germline V gene. The chain's CDR3 is CASSSGLLDYEQFF.

The chain joins TRBV6-5 to TRBJ1-5. The CDR3 length is 13 residues. CDR1 is MNHEY and CDR2 is SVGAGI in the germline V gene. CDR3 loop: CASSLLSGQPQHF.

CDR3 loop: CSARSPGGIGEQFF. V is TRBV20-1 and J is TRBJ2-1; checking the TCRdb D call of TRBD1 is not possible without DNA. Per germline, CDR1 DFQATT and CDR2 SNEGSKA (reference sequence). The CDR3 length is 14 residues.

This chain's CDR3 is CASSPAGGDYSPLHF. The V call is TRBV7-9, the J call TRBJ1-6; TCRdb lists TRBD1, though no DNA is available to test this call. CDR1 is SEHNR and CDR2 is FQNEAQ in the germline V gene (reference sequence). The CDR3 runs to 15 residues.

The chain couples TRBV5-4 to TRBJ2-2; with no DNA, the TCRdb D assignment of TRBD1 cannot be verified. Germline loops: CDR1 SGHNT, CDR2 YYREEE (reference sequence). The CDR3 covers 13 residues. CDR3 sequence: CATGQPNTGELFF.

The V call is TRBV6-5, the J call TRBJ2-7. The CDR3 consists of 13 residues. The germline V gene has CDR1 MNHEY and CDR2 SVGAGI. The CDR3 region is CASSYDGAYEQYF.

The V gene is TRBV29-1, the J gene TRBJ2-1; TCRdb's D gene call, TRBD2, goes unchecked for lack of DNA. The CDR3 has 13 amino acids. From germline, CDR1 is SQVTM and CDR2 ANQGSEA. CDR3 sequence reads: CSALKNPGGEQFF.

The V call is TRBV12-3 or TRBV12-4, the J call TRBJ1-1. The CDR3 spans 11 residues. CDR3 sequence: CASSSGIEAFF.